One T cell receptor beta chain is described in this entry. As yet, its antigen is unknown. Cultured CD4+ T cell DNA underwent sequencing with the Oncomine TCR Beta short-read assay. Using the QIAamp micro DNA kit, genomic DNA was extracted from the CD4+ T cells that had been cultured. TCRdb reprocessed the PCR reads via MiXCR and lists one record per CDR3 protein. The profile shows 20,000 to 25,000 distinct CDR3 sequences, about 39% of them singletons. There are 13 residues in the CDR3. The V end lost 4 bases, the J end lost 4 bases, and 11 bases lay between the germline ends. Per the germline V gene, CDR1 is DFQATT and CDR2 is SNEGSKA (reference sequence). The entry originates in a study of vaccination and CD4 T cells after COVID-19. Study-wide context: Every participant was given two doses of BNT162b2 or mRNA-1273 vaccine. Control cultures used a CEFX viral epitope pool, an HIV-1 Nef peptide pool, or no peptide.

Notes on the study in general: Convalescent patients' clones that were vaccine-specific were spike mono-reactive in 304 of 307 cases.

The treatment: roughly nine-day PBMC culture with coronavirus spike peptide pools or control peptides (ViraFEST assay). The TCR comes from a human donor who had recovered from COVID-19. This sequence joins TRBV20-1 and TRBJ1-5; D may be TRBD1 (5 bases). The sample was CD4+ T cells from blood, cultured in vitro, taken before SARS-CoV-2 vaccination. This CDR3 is CSANQGLNQPQHF. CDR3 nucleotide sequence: TGCAGTGCTAACCAGGGATTAAATCAGCCCCAGCATTTT.